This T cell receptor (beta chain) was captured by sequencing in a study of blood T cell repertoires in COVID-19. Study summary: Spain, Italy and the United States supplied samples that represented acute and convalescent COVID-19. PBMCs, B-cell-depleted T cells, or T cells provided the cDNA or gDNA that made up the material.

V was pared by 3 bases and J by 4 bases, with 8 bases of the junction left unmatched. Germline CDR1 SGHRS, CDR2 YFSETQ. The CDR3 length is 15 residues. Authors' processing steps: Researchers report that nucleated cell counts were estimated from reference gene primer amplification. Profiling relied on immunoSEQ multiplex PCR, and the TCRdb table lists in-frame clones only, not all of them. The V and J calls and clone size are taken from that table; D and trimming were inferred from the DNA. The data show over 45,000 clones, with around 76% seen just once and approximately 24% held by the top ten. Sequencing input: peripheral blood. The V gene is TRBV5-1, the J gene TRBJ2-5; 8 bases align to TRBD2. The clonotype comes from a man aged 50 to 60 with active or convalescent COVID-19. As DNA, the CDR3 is TGCGCCAGCAGCTATATACTAGCGGAACGAGAGACCCAGTACTTC. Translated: CASSYILAERETQYF.